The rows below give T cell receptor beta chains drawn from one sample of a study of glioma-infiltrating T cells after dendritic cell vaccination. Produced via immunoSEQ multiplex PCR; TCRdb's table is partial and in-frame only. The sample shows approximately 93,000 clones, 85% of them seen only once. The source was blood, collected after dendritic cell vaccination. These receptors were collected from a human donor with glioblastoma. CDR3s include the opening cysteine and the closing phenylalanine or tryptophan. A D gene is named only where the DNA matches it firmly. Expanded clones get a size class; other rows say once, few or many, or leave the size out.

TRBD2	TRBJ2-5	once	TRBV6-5	CASSSGGETQYF	TGTGCCAGTTCTAGCGGGGGAGAGACCCAGTACTTC
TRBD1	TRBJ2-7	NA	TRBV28	CASSPQGAHEQYF	TGTGCCAGCAGTCCGCAGGGGGCGCACGAGCAGTACTTC
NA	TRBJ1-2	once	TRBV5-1	CASSTEINYGYTF	TGCGCCAGCAGCACCGAGATTAACTATGGCTACACCTTC
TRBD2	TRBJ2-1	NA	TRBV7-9	CASSSLSGGFSSEQFF	TGTGCCAGCAGCTCCCTTAGCGGGGGGTTCTCTTCTGAGCAGTTCTTC
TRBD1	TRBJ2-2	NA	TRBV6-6	CASSNPGGGELFF	TGTGCCAGCAGTAACCCAGGGGGCGGGGAGCTGTTTTTT
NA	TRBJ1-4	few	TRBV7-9	CASSLVFEKLFF	TGTGCCAGCAGCTTAGTCTTTGAAAAACTGTTTTTT
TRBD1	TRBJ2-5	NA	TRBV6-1	CASMIDRGQETQYF	TGTGCCAGCATGATTGACAGGGGCCAAGAGACCCAGTACTTC
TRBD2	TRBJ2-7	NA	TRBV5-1	CASRAYGTSGRGSYEQYF	TGCGCCAGCAGGGCATACGGGACTAGCGGGAGGGGATCCTACGAGCAGTACTTC
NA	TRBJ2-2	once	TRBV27	CASSLIGGSGELFF	TGTGCCAGCAGTTTAATAGGGGGTTCCGGGGAGCTGTTTTTT
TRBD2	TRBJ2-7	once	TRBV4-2	CASSQETGGISYEQYF	TGTGCCAGCAGCCAAGAAACGGGAGGCATCTCCTACGAGCAGTACTTC
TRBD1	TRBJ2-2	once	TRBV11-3	CASSPRTGSTGELFF	TGTGCCAGCAGCCCACGGACAGGGTCCACCGGGGAGCTGTTTTTT
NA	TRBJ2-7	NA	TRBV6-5	CASSYSRRTSYEQYF	TGTGCCAGCAGTTACTCGAGGCGAACCTCCTACGAGCAGTACTTC
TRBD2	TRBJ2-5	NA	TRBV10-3	CAISESLAGALQETQYF	TGTGCCATCAGTGAGTCGTTAGCGGGGGCCCTACAAGAGACCCAGTACTTC
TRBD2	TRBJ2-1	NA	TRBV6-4	CASSDSSGGANEQFF	TGTGCCAGCAGTGACTCTAGCGGGGGGGCAAATGAGCAGTTCTTC
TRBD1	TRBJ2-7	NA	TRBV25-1	CASSERTGRTYEQYF	TGTGCCAGCAGTGAACGGACAGGGAGAACCTACGAGCAGTACTTC
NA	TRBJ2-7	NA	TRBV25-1	CASTSFEEQYF	TGTGCCAGCACCTCCTTTGAGGAGCAGTACTTC
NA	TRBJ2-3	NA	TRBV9	CASSVDSFTDTQYF	TGTGCCAGCAGCGTAGACAGCTTCACAGATACGCAGTATTTT
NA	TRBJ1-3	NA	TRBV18	CASSVGASSGNTIYF	TGTGCCAGCTCGGTAGGGGCTAGCTCTGGAAACACCATATATTTT
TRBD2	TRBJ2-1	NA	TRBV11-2	CASSLGTSGWVNEQFF	TGTGCCAGCAGCTTGGGGACTAGCGGATGGGTCAATGAGCAGTTCTTC
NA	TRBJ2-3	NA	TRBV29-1	CSASLGAGPDTQYF	TGCAGCGCCTCTCTGGGCGCGGGCCCAGATACGCAGTATTTT
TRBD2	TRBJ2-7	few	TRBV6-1	CASSEAVSGSLYEQYF	TGTGCCAGCAGTGAAGCGGTAAGCGGGAGCCTCTACGAGCAGTACTTC
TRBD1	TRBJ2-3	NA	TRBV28	CASSSIRQGSDTQYF	TGTGCCAGCAGTTCAATTCGACAGGGCTCAGATACGCAGTATTTT
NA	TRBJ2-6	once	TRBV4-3	CASSQEGHSGANVLTF	TGCGCCAGCAGCCAAGAGGGACACTCTGGGGCCAACGTCCTGACTTTC
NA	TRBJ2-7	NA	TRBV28	CASSSTLGFEQYF	TGTGCCAGCAGTTCAACACTAGGGTTCGAGCAGTACTTC
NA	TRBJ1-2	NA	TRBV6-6	CASSYPQGRDYGYTF	TGTGCCAGCAGTTACCCCCAGGGGCGCGACTATGGCTACACCTTC
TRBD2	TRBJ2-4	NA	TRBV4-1	CASSPGLAGGVAKNIQYF	TGCGCCAGCAGCCCGGGACTAGCGGGAGGAGTGGCCAAAAACATTCAGTACTTC
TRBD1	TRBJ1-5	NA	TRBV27	CASSLSADRDYQPQHF	TGTGCCAGCAGTTTATCGGCGGACAGGGACTATCAGCCCCAGCATTTT
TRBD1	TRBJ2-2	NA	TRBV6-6	CASRPTGVGTGELFF	TGTGCCAGCAGGCCGACAGGGGTGGGCACCGGGGAGCTGTTTTTT
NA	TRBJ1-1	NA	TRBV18	CASSPSVGGNTEAFF	TGTGCCAGCTCACCTTCCGTCGGGGGGAACACTGAAGCTTTCTTT
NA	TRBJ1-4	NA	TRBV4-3	CASSQVRQGLTNEKLFF	TGCGCCAGCAGCCAAGTCCGCCAGGGGCTAACTAATGAAAAACTGTTTTTT
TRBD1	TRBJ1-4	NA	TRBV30	CAWGPGQRNEKLFF	TGTGCCTGGGGTCCGGGACAGAGGAATGAAAAACTGTTTTTT
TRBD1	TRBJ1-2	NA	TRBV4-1	CASSQGSGGAGGYTF	TGCGCCAGCAGCCAAGGGTCAGGGGGCGCGGGTGGCTACACCTTC
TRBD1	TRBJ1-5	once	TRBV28	CASATGGSSNQPQHF	TGTGCCAGCGCCACAGGGGGCAGTAGCAATCAGCCCCAGCATTTT
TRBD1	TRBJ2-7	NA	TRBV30	CASTGQGLDYEQYF	TGTGCCTCCACTGGACAGGGTCTAGACTACGAGCAGTACTTC
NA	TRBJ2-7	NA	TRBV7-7	CASSTDRFAEQYF	TGTGCCAGCAGCACTGACAGGTTCGCCGAGCAGTACTTC
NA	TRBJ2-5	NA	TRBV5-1	CASSLEGRGRGETQYF	TGCGCCAGCAGCTTGGAGGGGCGGGGGCGCGGAGAGACCCAGTACTTC
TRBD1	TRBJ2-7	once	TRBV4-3	CASSPGTGFTEQYF	TGCGCCAGCAGCCCCGGGACAGGGTTCACCGAGCAGTACTTC